The present entry profiles one T cell receptor (beta chain) with its context. The sample is drawn from a study of post-analysis software for immune sequencing data. The authors incorporated unique molecular identifiers into the TCR beta cDNA libraries. TCRdb reprocessed the PCR reads via MiXCR and lists one record per CDR3 protein. Among approximately 690,000 distinct CDR3 sequences listed, 55% to 60% were seen once. This clonotype was obtained from a girl aged 2 to 9 with multiple sclerosis. What was sequenced was blood.

CDR3: CASSFGSTIETQYF. CDR3 coding DNA: TGTGCCAGCAGCTTCGGCTCGACAATTGAGACCCAGTACTTC. The rearrangement joins TRBV5-5 to TRBJ2-5, with no clear D. Germline-derived CDR1 and CDR2 are SGHKS and YYEKEE (reference sequence). V lost 2 bases and J lost 5, with 13 bases in between. The CDR3 is 14 residues long.